What follows are 10 T cell receptor beta chains derived from one specimen sequenced in a study of blood T cells in healthy people across ages. A sample-barcoded 5' primer and a J-beta primer mix were used in a second PCR of roughly 6 to 11 cycles. In TCRdb, the 5' RACE reads were re-called with MiXCR into one record per CDR3 protein. This sample has some 320,000 distinct CDR3 sequences, with around 29% found just once. The sample taken for sequencing was blood. The receptors shown here come from a woman in her 70s in good health.

A note on this clonotype: A much larger clone lies a single base off, so this may be a read error. CDR3 in amino acids: CAGSPQASGANVLTF. The CDR3 DNA is TGTGCCGGCAGCCCACAGGCCTCTGGGGCCAACGTCCTGACTTTC. The J gene is TRBJ2-6, the V gene TRBV7-2, with D maybe TRBD1 (5 bases). The CDR3 has 15 residues. CDR1 and CDR2 (germline): SGHTA, FQGNSA.

This clonotype came up a few times. The chain is built from TRBV7-9 and TRBJ2-5; D tentatively reads TRBD1 or TRBD2 (6 bases each). The J call is uncertain, as TRBJ2-7 better fits the DNA end. The CDR3 is made up of 17 amino acids. CDR1 is SEHNR and CDR2 is FQNEAQ in the germline V gene (reference sequence). The CDR3 coding sequence is TGTGCCAGCAGCTTGGGGGGCGGGATACGTTCCAGCTACGAGCAGTACTTC. Its translation: CASSLGGGIRSSYEQYF.

This clonotype has only a few counts. The chain couples TRBV28 to TRBJ2-1; D perhaps matches TRBD1 (6 bases). With the DNA end fitting TRBJ2-5 better, the J assignment may be wrong. The CDR3 is 12 amino acids. Germline CDR1 MDHEN, CDR2 SYDVKM. The chain's CDR3 is CASTPPRGTQYF. CDR3 in DNA: TGTGCCAGCACGCCCCCCAGGGGGACCCAGTACTTC.

The chain carries TRBV20-1 and TRBJ1-2; a possible D gene is TRBD1 (6 bases). Germline V lookup: CDR1 DFQATT, CDR2 SNEGSKA (reference sequence). Trimming pared 2 bases from V and 7 bases from J, leaving 17 bases between. This CDR3 spans 14 amino acids. This CDR3 reads CSARPPGGALGYTF. CDR3 nucleotides: TGCAGTGCTAGACCCCCGGGGGGGGCGCTTGGCTACACCTTC.

The chain has TRBV27 and TRBJ2-5; perhaps TRBD2 as D (6 bases). Trimming shortened V by 5 bases and J by 2 bases, and 27 bases separated the two germline ends. The CDR3 contains 19 residues. The germline CDR1 and CDR2 sequences are MNHEY and SMNVEV (reference sequence). CDR3 region: CASSPSLDSRMGLQETQYF. CDR3 nucleotide sequence: TGTGCCAGCAGTCCTAGTCTGGATTCCCGCATGGGACTTCAAGAGACCCAGTACTTC.

The chain uses TRBV9 and TRBJ2-1; possible D gene TRBD1, 6 bases. This CDR3 has 14 amino acids. The germline V gene encodes CDR1 SGDLS and CDR2 YYNGEE. Trimming removed 2 bases at V and 6 bases at J, with 12 bases between. CDR3 DNA sequence: TGTGCCAGCAGCGTCGGGACACGTTCCAATGAGCAGTTCTTC. Residues: CASSVGTRSNEQFF.

For this clonotype: An end of the junction differs from the germline gene, which may be a read error. The genes are TRBV20-1 and TRBJ2-7; maybe TRBD1 (5 bases). Germline V gives CDR1 DFQATT, CDR2 SNEGSKA (reference sequence). The CDR3 sequence is 17 residues long. The CDR3 nucleotides read TGCAGTGCTAGAGACCCCACCCGACAGCTACCATCCTACGAGCAGTGCTTC. It yields the protein CSARDPTRQLPSYEQCF.

V is TRBV11-1 and J is TRBJ2-5; D might be TRBD1 or TRBD2, each matching 6 bases. Germline V gene lookup returns CDR1 SGHAT and CDR2 FQDESV (reference sequence). The V gene lost 4 bases and the J gene lost 1 base, with 19 bases spanning the gap. The CDR3 length is 17 residues. In DNA, the CDR3 is TGTGCCAGCAGCTCGCGCGGACGAGGGGGGTTCCAAGAGACCCAGTACTTC. Amino acid sequence: CASSSRGRGGFQETQYF.

V is TRBV20-1 and J is TRBJ1-1; TRBD1 matches at 8 bases. The CDR3 contains 13 residues. CDR1 and CDR2 (germline): DFQATT, SNEGSKA (reference sequence). Trimming at V came to 2 bases and at J to 4 bases, leaving 3 bases not matched to a gene. As DNA, the CDR3 is TGCAGTGCTAGACAGGGGGCGGCCACTGAAGCTTTCTTT. Its translation: CSARQGAATEAFF.

The chain joins TRBV5-4 to TRBJ2-1; D is unclear. Germline CDR1 reads SGHNT; CDR2 reads YYREEE (reference sequence). The CDR3 consists of 13 residues. The V and J ends lost 0 bases and 9 bases respectively, with 10 bases between them. The CDR3, as DNA: TGTGCCAGCAGCTTGGCTCTGGGTGGTGAGCAGTTCTTC. This translates into CASSLALGGEQFF.